This T cell receptor beta chain came from a study of T cell repertoires in cytomegalovirus infection. Overall study results and limits: CMV-specific TCR beta clonotypes restricted by HLA-C dominated the ex vivo response.

A single record per CDR3 protein comes from TCRdb applying MiXCR to the reads. The top ten clones hold around 27% of a sample with over 150,000 distinct CDR3 sequences, 13% to 15% of them seen once. This clonotype occurred many times. Its antigen is not identified. Sample: PBMCs. The clonotype originates from a human donor in good health (CMV status not recorded). Some clones in this sample may be carry-over from other donors' samples.

CDR3 sequence: CSARDPGGPYEQYF. As DNA, the CDR3 is TGCAGTGCTAGAGATCCAGGGGGCCCCTACGAGCAGTACTTC. The rearrangement joins TRBV20-1 to TRBJ2-7; 8 bases are a match to TRBD1. The ends lost 0 bases at V and 2 bases at J; junction bases unmatched: 3. CDR3 length: 14 residues. The V gene's germline CDR1 is DFQATT and CDR2 SNEGSKA (reference sequence).